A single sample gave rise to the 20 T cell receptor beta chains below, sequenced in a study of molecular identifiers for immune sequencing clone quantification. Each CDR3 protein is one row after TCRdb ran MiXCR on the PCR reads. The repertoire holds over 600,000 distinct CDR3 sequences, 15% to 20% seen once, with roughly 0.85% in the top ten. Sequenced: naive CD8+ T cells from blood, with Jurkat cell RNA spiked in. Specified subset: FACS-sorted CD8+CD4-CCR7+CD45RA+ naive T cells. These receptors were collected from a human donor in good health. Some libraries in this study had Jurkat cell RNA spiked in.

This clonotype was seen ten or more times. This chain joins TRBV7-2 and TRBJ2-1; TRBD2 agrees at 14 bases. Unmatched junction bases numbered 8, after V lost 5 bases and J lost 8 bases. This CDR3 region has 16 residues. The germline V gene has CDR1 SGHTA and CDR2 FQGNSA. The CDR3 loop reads CASSPRLAGGRDEQFF. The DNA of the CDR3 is TGTGCCAGCAGCCCCCGACTAGCGGGAGGGCGGGATGAGCAGTTCTTC.

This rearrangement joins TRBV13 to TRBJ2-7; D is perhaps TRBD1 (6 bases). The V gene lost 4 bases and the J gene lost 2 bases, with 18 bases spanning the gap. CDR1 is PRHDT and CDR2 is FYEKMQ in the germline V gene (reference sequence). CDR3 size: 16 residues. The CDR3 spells CASSSRTGTLAYEQYF. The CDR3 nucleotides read TGTGCCAGCAGCTCCCGGACCGGGACACTTGCCTACGAGCAGTACTTC.

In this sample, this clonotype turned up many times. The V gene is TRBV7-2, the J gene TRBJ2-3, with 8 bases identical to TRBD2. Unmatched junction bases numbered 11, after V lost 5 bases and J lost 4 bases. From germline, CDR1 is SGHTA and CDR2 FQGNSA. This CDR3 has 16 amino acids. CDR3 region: CASSLGWRGVSDTQYF. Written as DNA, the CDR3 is TGTGCCAGCAGCCTAGGGTGGCGGGGGGTCTCAGATACGCAGTATTTT.

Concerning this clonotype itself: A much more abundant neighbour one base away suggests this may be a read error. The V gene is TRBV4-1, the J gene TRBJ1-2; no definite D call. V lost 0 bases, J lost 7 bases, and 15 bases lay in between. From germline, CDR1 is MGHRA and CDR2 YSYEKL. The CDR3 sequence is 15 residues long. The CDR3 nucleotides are TGCGCCAGCAGCCAAGATCGCGCCGGGAGGGCTGGCTACACCTTC. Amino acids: CASSQDRAGRAGYTF.

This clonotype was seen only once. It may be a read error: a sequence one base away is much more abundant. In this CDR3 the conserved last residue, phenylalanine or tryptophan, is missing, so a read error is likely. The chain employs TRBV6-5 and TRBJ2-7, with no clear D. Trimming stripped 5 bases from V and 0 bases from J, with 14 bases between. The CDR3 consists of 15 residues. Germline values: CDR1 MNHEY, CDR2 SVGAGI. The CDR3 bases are TGTGCCAGCAGTCCTTCTCTCCGTGCCTCCTACGAGCAGTACCTC. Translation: CASSPSLRASYEQYL.

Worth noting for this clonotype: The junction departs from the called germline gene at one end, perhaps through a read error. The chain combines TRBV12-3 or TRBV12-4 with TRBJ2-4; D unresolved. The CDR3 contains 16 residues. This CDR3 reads CARVEIARSAKNIQHF. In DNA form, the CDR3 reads TGTGCCAGAGTTGAAATAGCCAGGAGCGCCAAGAACATTCAGCACTTC.

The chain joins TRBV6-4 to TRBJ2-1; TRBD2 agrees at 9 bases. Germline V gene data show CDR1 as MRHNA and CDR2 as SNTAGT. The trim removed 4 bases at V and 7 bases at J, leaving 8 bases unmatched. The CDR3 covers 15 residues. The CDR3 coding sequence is TGTGCCAGCAGTGTTTGGAGCGGGGGGATGAATGAGCAGTTCTTC. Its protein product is CASSVWSGGMNEQFF.

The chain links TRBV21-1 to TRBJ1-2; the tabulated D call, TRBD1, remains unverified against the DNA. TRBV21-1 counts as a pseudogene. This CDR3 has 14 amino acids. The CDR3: CASSKVPGKGGYTF. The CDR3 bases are TGTGCCAGCAGCAAAGTTCCAGGGAAGGGAGGCTACACCTTC.

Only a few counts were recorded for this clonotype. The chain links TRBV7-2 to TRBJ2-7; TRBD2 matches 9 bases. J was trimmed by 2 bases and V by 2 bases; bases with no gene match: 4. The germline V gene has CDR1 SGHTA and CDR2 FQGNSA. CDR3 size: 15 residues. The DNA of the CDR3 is TGTGCCAGCAGCTTATGGGCTAGCGGGACCTACGAGCAGTACTTC. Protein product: CASSLWASGTYEQYF.

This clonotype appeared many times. For the CDR3, the DNA is TGTGCCAGCCAGTTGGGGACTGAAGCTTTCTTT. As protein: CASQLGTEAFF. This sequence joins TRBV6-5 and TRBJ1-1; D not resolved. The germline CDR1 and CDR2 sequences are MNHEY and SVGAGI. Trimming shortened V by 8 bases and J by 5 bases, and 9 bases separated the two germline ends. The CDR3 totals 11 residues.

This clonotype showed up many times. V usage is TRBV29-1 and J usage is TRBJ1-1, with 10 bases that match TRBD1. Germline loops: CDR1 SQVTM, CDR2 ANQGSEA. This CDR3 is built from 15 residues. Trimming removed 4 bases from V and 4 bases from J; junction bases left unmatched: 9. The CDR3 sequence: CSVGGGTGEATEAFF. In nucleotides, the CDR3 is TGCAGCGTTGGTGGGGGGACAGGGGAAGCCACTGAAGCTTTCTTT.

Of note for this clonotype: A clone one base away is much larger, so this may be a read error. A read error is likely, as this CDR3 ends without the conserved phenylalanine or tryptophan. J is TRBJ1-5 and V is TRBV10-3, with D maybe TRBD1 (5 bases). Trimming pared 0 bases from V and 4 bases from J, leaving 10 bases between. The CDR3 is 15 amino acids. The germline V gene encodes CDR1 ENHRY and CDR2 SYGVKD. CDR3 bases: TGTGCCATCAGTGAGTCCGGGGGTATAAATCAGCCCCAGCATTCT. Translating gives CAISESGGINQPQHS.

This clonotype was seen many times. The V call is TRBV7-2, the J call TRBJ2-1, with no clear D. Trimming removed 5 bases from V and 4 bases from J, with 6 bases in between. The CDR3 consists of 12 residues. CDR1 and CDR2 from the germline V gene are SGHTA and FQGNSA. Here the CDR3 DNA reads TGTGCCAGCAGCCCTTTATACAATGAGCAGTTCTTC. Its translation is CASSPLYNEQFF.

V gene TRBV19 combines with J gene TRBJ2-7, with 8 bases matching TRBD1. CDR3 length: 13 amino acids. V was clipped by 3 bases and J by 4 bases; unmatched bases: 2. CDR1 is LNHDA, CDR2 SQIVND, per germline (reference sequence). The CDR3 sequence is CASSMGQEYEQYF. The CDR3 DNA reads TGTGCCAGTAGTATGGGACAGGAGTACGAGCAGTACTTC.

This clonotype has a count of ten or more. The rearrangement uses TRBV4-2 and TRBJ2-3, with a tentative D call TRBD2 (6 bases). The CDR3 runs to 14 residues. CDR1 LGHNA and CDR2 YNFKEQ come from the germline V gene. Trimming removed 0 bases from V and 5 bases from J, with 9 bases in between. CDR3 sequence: CASSQEASEDTQYF. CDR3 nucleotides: TGTGCCAGCAGCCAAGAGGCTAGCGAAGATACGCAGTATTTT.

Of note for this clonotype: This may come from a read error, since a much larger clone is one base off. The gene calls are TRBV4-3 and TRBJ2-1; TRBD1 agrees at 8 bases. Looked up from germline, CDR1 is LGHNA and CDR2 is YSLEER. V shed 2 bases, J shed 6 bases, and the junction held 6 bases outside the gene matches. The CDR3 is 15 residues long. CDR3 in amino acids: CASSQRTGSGNEQFF. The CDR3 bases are TGCGCCAGCAGCCAACGGACAGGGTCTGGCAATGAGCAGTTCTTC.

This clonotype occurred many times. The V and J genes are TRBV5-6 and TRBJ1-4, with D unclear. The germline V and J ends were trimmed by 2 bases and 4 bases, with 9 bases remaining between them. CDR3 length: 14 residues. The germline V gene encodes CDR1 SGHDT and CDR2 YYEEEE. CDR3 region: CASSLLPSNEKLFF. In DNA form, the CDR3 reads TGTGCCAGCAGCTTACTGCCCAGTAATGAAAAACTGTTTTTT.

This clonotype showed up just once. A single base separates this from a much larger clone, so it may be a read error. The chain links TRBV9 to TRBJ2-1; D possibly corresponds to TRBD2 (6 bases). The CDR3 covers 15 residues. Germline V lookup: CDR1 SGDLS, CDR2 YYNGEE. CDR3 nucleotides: TGTGTCAGCAGCGTAGTTCCCCGGGAGTTCAATGAGCAGTTCTTC. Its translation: CVSSVVPREFNEQFF.

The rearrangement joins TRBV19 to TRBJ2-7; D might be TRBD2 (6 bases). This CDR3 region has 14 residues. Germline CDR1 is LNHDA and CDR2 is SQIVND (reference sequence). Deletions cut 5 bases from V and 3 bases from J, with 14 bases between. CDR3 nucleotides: TGTGCCAGTAGTTTTGGAGGGCCCCTCTACGAGCAGTACTTC. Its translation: CASSFGGPLYEQYF.

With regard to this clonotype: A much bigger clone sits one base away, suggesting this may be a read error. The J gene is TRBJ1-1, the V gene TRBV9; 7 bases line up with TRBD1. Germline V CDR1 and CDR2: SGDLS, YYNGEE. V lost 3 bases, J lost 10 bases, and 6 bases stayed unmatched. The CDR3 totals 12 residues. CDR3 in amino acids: CASSGPPGGAFF. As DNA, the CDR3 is TGTGCCAGCAGCGGCCCCCCAGGGGGAGCTTTCTTT.